Given below is one TCR beta chain in context. The data were taken from a study of radiotherapy plus CTLA-4 blockade in lung cancer. V shed 3 bases, J shed 7 bases, and the junction held 7 bases outside the gene matches. The CDR3 has 15 amino acids. The V gene's germline CDR1 is SGHTS and CDR2 YDEGEE. Repertoires were generated with immunoSEQ multiplex PCR, while TCRdb's copy carries only in-frame clones and drops some. The data hold about 85,000 clones, with about 86% observed a single time. The rearrangement joins TRBV5-8 to TRBJ1-6, with 7 bases fitting TRBD1. The clonotype was recovered from a human donor with non-small cell lung cancer who had a partial response to radiotherapy plus ipilimumab. Sequencing was performed on peripheral blood, taken from a patient treated with radiotherapy plus ipilimumab. The CDR3 spells CASSWDRPQNSPLHF. As DNA, the CDR3 is TGTGCCAGCAGCTGGGACAGACCGCAAAATTCACCCCTCCACTTT.